This TCR beta chain appears in the sequencing data of a study of response to subunit inactivated influenza vaccine. Via MiXCR, TCRdb re-called the RT-PCR reads, giving one row per CDR3 protein. The table includes some 500,000 distinct CDR3 sequences, around 25% detected once. The CDR3 loop spans 14 amino acids. Trimming took 6 bases from V and 2 from J, leaving 14 bases between them. Germline CDR1 ENHRY, CDR2 SYGVKD. The source was CD4+ T cells sorted from PBMCs, collected 5 to 6 days after vaccination. This sequence was found in a man between 50 and 59 years old who received an inactivated influenza vaccine. This sequence joins TRBV10-3 and TRBJ2-7; D unresolved. In DNA form, the CDR3 reads TGTGCCATCAGGGGTACACAAACGACCTACGAGCAGTACTTC. Translating it yields CAIRGTQTTYEQYF.